The entry below gives a single TCR beta chain sequence along with its context. The antigen is not known. The entry originates in a study of T-cell memory formation after mild COVID-19. 5'RACE with constant-segment primers built TCRalpha and TCRbeta cDNA libraries with UMIs. TCRdb re-analysed the 5' RACE reads in MiXCR, keeping a single row per CDR3 protein. The sample lists about 270,000 distinct CDR3 sequences, 15% to 20% occurring once. Overall study findings and caveats: CD8+ contracting clones occupied EMRA, while CD4+ ones occupied mainly CM and EM. Pre-infection memory showed some responding clones, and this suggested that cross-reactive memory joined.

Trimming took off 4 bases at V and 5 bases at J, with 14 bases between the two ends. The CDR3 loop spans 13 amino acids. CDR1 and CDR2 from the germline V gene are SQVTM and ANQGSEA. This receptor was obtained from a man between 18 and 29 years old who had mild COVID-19 (a few samples of this study predate the infection). Cell type and time point are not known. Sequenced material: PBMCs or a T cell subset sorted from them (not recorded which). V usage is TRBV29-1 and J usage is TRBJ2-5; no clear D gene. CDR3 DNA: TGCAGCGTTGCGAAGCCTCCCCGGGAGACCCAGTACTTC. Translating it yields CSVAKPPRETQYF.